This T cell receptor beta chain was obtained from a study of tumor-infiltrating lymphocytes in localized non-small cell lung cancer. In the study overall: The cohort mixed smokers and never-smokers, several histologies, and some post-neoadjuvant-chemotherapy samples.

Trimming cost V 6 bases and J 9 bases; bases outside gene matches: 7. Germline CDR1 reads LNHDA; CDR2 reads SQIVND (reference sequence). This CDR3 has 15 residues. Points from the study as a whole: Tumors had more T cell infiltration than uninvolved lung, per TCRbeta sequencing and CD3 counts.

Sequencing used immunoSEQ multiplex PCR; TCRdb keeps in-frame clones, though not all of them. In the table there are about 21,000 clones, approximately 80% of which are singletons. As for this clone: Its cognate antigen is unknown.

This sequence was found in a human donor with non-small cell lung cancer. The V gene is TRBV19, the J gene TRBJ2-1; 14 bases line up with TRBD2. Material for sequencing was lung tumor tissue. The CDR3: CASSPTSGRAGEQFF. CDR3 coding DNA: TGTGCCAGTAGCCCGACTAGCGGGAGGGCCGGTGAGCAGTTCTTC.